The 18 T cell receptor beta chains listed next were all sequenced from one sample in a study of human T cells and chemical hapten exposure (dated by TCRdb to the early 2020s). Library generation was performed with RACE. The data were produced on a NextSeq 500. The public reads were reprocessed in TCRdb via fastp at Q25 and MiXCR, keeping in-frame beta chains. When rows share a CDR3 protein, they turn into one entry using the most common DNA and genes. The sample data list more than 250,000 distinct CDR3 sequences, and about 8.1% of these were observed just once. 2% to 2.5% of the sample rests with the top ten. The label giving this sample's time point can be read as: pre-sensitization, week 0. Reading the label with the study, this specimen's treatment or condition is: therapeutic diphenylcyclopropenone sensitization with weekly scalp DPC. Sequences were derived from whole blood, sampled in connection with sensitization to the hapten diphenylcyclopropenone (DPC). These receptors originate from a woman aged 40 to 50 with alopecia areata. Some clones in this sample may be carry-over from other donors' samples.

This clonotype showed up many times. The chain carries TRBV6-5 and TRBJ2-4; either TRBD1 or TRBD2 may supply D (5 bases each). The V and J ends lost 2 bases and 7 bases respectively, with 18 bases between them. CDR3 length: 16 amino acids. CDR1 MNHEY and CDR2 SVGAGI come from the germline V gene. The CDR3 region has the DNA TGTGCCAGCAGTTACGCTCGGGACCCGGGTATTAACATTCAGTACTTC. Protein product: CASSYARDPGINIQYF.

This clonotype was detected only a few times. This sequence joins TRBV7-2 and TRBJ2-1; 12 nucleotides align to TRBD2. The germline V gene encodes CDR1 SGHTA and CDR2 FQGNSA. The junction had 4 bases not matched to a gene; V was cut back by 7 bases and J by 6 bases. The CDR3 contains 14 residues. The CDR3 spells CASTTSGRRNEQFF. CDR3 nucleotides: TGTGCCAGCACCACTAGCGGGAGGCGCAATGAGCAGTTCTTC.

This clonotype occurred a few times. The V and J genes are TRBV7-2 and TRBJ2-7; TRBD2 aligns across 12 bases. The CDR3 extends over 16 amino acids. The germline gives CDR1 SGHTA, CDR2 FQGNSA. Germline trimming cut 5 bases from V and 2 bases from J; bases unmatched to any gene: 7. CDR3 sequence reads: CASSGPGLAGAYEQYF. The CDR3 DNA sequence: TGTGCCAGCAGCGGTCCGGGACTAGCGGGCGCCTACGAGCAGTACTTC.

About this clonotype: This may stem from a read error, because a much larger clone lies one nucleotide away. The CDR3: CASSPRTSGAYEQYF. CDR3 in DNA: TGTGCCAGCAGTCCCCGGACTAGCGGGGCCTACGAGCAGTACTTC. V gene TRBV12-3 or TRBV12-4 combines with J gene TRBJ2-7, with TRBD2 matching over 12 bases. The CDR3 runs 15 residues. After removal of 5 bases from V and 2 bases from J, the junction contained 4 bases not matched to a gene.

This clonotype was seen at least ten times. This chain uses TRBV28 with TRBJ1-2; 10 positions agree with TRBD1. With V trimmed by 5 bases and J by 7 bases, 10 bases remained unmatched. Germline CDR1 MDHEN, CDR2 SYDVKM. The CDR3 runs to 15 residues. The CDR3 protein is CASSQRGQGSSGYTF. CDR3 DNA sequence: TGTGCCAGCAGTCAACGGGGACAGGGGTCCTCTGGCTACACCTTC.

This clonotype was picked up many times. The J gene is TRBJ1-4, the V gene TRBV5-1, with no clear D. CDR1 and CDR2 (germline): SGHRS, YFSETQ. Trimming stripped 0 bases from V and 10 bases from J, with 13 bases between. CDR3 length equals 14 residues. The CDR3 coding sequence is TGCGCCAGCAGCTTGGACCGGGGTGATGGAAAACTGTTTTTT. It translates to CASSLDRGDGKLFF.

This clonotype occurred many times. The chain combines TRBV7-2 with TRBJ1-5; weak D call: TRBD1 (5 bases). Germline loops: CDR1 SGHTA, CDR2 FQGNSA. Trimming removed 4 bases from V and 5 bases from J, with 15 bases in between. CDR3 length: 15 residues. CDR3 coding DNA: TGTGCCAGCAGCTCAGCCGGGACTCAAGATCAGCCCCAGCATTTT. Its translation is CASSSAGTQDQPQHF.

The chain is built from TRBV4-2 and TRBJ1-2, with D tentatively TRBD1 (5 bases). CDR1 LGHNA and CDR2 YNFKEQ come from the germline V gene. This CDR3 has 16 residues. The V end lost 1 base, the J end lost 0 bases, and 12 bases lay between the germline ends. The CDR3 spells CASSQVQAAANYGYTF. DNA of the CDR3: TGTGCCAGCAGCCAAGTACAGGCAGCGGCTAACTATGGCTACACCTTC.

This clonotype came up a few times. The CDR3 sequence: CASSPRRMDTQYF. CDR3 DNA: TGTGCCAGCAGTCCCCGCCGCATGGATACGCAGTATTTT. The chain combines TRBV27 with TRBJ2-3; no reliable D call. Germline V gene lookup returns CDR1 MNHEY and CDR2 SMNVEV (reference sequence). V was shortened by 5 bases and J by 6 bases, with 12 bases between the two germline ends. This CDR3 region has 13 residues.

The chain couples TRBV3-1 to TRBJ1-2; TRBD1 aligns across 7 bases. The CDR3 spans 12 residues. The trim removed 7 bases at V and 6 bases at J, leaving 5 bases unmatched. Germline loops: CDR1 LGHDT, CDR2 YNNKEL (reference sequence). The CDR3 DNA follows: TGTGCCAGCACCCTAGGGGGCGATGGCTACACCTTC. It codes for CASTLGGDGYTF.

This clonotype came up a few times. This rearrangement joins TRBV29-1 to TRBJ2-2; 9 nucleotides align to TRBD2. V lost 4 bases to trimming and J lost 6 bases; unmatched junction nucleotides: 9. The germline V gene has CDR1 SQVTM and CDR2 ANQGSEA. The CDR3 has 15 residues. The CDR3 DNA sequence: TGCAGCGTTGCACTAGCGGGCCTTATTCCCGGGGAGCTGTTTTTT. Encoded protein: CSVALAGLIPGELFF.

This clonotype was seen repeatedly, ten times or more. CDR3: CASSLALYNSPLHF. Written as DNA, the CDR3 is TGTGCCAGCAGCCTGGCCCTCTATAATTCACCCCTCCACTTT. The rearrangement joins TRBV7-2 to TRBJ1-6; no reliable D call. The CDR3 covers 14 residues. Germline lookup yields CDR1 SGHTA and CDR2 FQGNSA. The V end lost 5 bases, the J end lost 3 bases, and 8 bases lay between the germline ends.

There are a few counts of this clonotype. The chain has TRBV7-2 and TRBJ2-5; D may be TRBD2 (6 bases). Per germline, CDR1 SGHTA and CDR2 FQGNSA. V lost 1 base and J 4 bases, leaving 13 bases between the germline ends. The CDR3 is 15 residues long. CDR3 coding DNA: TGTGCCAGCAGCTTAGGGGCAGGGAGGACAGAGACCCAGTACTTC. This gives the protein CASSLGAGRTETQYF. The whole variable domain, filled in from reference TRBV7-2 and TRBJ2-5, reads GAGVSQSPSNKVTEKGKDVELRCDPISGHTALYWYRQSLGQGLEFLIYFQGNSAPDKSGLPSDRFSAERTGGSVSTLTIQRTQQEDSAVYLCASSLGAGRTETQYFGPGTRLLVL.

The V call is TRBV5-1, the J call TRBJ2-7; a possible D gene is TRBD2 (6 bases). The CDR3 is made up of 18 amino acids. The V gene's germline CDR1 is SGHRS and CDR2 YFSETQ. V was shortened by 2 bases and J by 2 bases, with 23 bases between the two germline ends. CDR3 in DNA: TGCGCCAGCAGCTTACGTCCGTGGGGTAGCGGCACTACCTACGAGCAGTACTTC. It translates to CASSLRPWGSGTTYEQYF.

The chain couples TRBV6-5 to TRBJ2-1; 10 nucleotides line up with TRBD2. The CDR3 totals 15 residues. V shed 2 bases and J 8 bases; nucleotides not matched to a gene: 6. CDR1 is MNHEY and CDR2 is SVGAGI in the germline V gene. The CDR3 bases are TGTGCCAGCAGTTACCCACTAGCGGGAAAGGATGAGCAGTTCTTC. Translating it yields CASSYPLAGKDEQFF.

The J gene is TRBJ2-5, the V gene TRBV4-3; possible D gene TRBD2, 6 bases. The germline gives CDR1 LGHNA, CDR2 YSLEER. With 5 bases removed from V and 4 bases from J, the gap between germline ends came to 17 bases. The CDR3 is made up of 15 amino acids. The CDR3 DNA is TGCGCCAGCAGCGTATCCACCGGGAGATCAGAGACCCAGTACTTC. Encoded protein: CASSVSTGRSETQYF.

The V call is TRBV13, the J call TRBJ2-7; D remains unclear. Trimming pared 6 bases from V and 3 bases from J, leaving 9 bases between. The CDR3 has 12 amino acids. From germline, CDR1 is PRHDT and CDR2 FYEKMQ (reference sequence). The DNA of the CDR3 is TGTGCCAGCAGTTCTCTAGACTACGAGCAGTACTTC. Protein sequence: CASSSLDYEQYF.

This clonotype was seen more than once but under ten times. The chain combines TRBV28 with TRBJ2-7; 8 bases are shared with TRBD1. This CDR3 spans 14 amino acids. Germline loops: CDR1 MDHEN, CDR2 SYDVKM. J lost 3 bases, V lost 3 bases, and 4 bases had no gene match. The CDR3 region is CASSFPDRGYEQYF. CDR3 DNA sequence: TGTGCCAGCAGTTTCCCCGACAGGGGCTACGAGCAGTACTTC.